The 27 T cell receptor beta chains below were found in one sample sequenced in a study of T cell responses to AZD1222 COVID-19 vaccine. Generated by immunoSEQ multiplex PCR, the TCRdb table keeps only in-frame clones and is missing some. The table lists about 120,000 clones, about 90% of them singletons. Sequences were derived from peripheral blood, sampled on day 0 of AZD1222 vaccination. The receptors were sampled from an adult in good health.

This chain joins TRBV6-6 and TRBJ1-2; D is possibly TRBD1 (6 bases). The CDR3 length is 14 residues. CDR1 and CDR2 (germline): MNHNY, SVGAGI (reference sequence). The V and J ends lost 5 bases and 10 bases respectively, with 20 bases between them. The CDR3 nucleotides read TGTGCCAGCAGTGCGACCTCAGGGGTTGCTGACTACACCTTC. Translation gives CASSATSGVADYTF.

The J gene is TRBJ1-4, the V gene TRBV7-9; D is perhaps TRBD1 (5 bases). The CDR3 has 15 amino acids. The V end was cut by 0 bases, the J end by 8 bases, with 13 bases between. Germline CDR1 is SEHNR and CDR2 is FQNEAQ (reference sequence). Written as DNA, the CDR3 is TGTGCCAGCAGCTTAGCGGGGACTATAGGAGAAAAACTGTTTTTT. Protein product: CASSLAGTIGEKLFF.

This chain connects TRBV9 to TRBJ1-2, with 9 nucleotides matching TRBD1. The V segment lost 5 bases and the J segment 4 bases; nucleotides outside the gene matches: 3. This CDR3 region has 13 residues. Germline V gene sequence: CDR1 SGDLS, CDR2 YYNGEE. CDR3: CASSTGGSYGYTF. Here the CDR3 DNA reads TGTGCCAGCAGTACAGGGGGCTCCTATGGCTACACCTTC.

The chain is built from TRBV27 and TRBJ2-3; no clear D gene. Per germline, CDR1 MNHEY and CDR2 SMNVEV (reference sequence). The CDR3 is 18 amino acids. V was clipped by 2 bases and J by 2 bases, with 20 bases between them. CDR3 protein: CASSLKAPTGGHTDTQYF. DNA for the CDR3: TGTGCCAGCAGTTTAAAAGCTCCCACGGGTGGGCACACAGATACGCAGTATTTT.

The CDR3 nucleotides are TGTGCCAGCAGAACCACAGGGGGCAATGCTGAAGCTTTCTTT. This gives the protein CASRTTGGNAEAFF. The rearrangement links TRBV6-5 to TRBJ1-1, with 9 bases fitting TRBD1. The CDR3 has 14 residues. The V segment lost 6 bases and the J segment 6 bases; nucleotides outside the gene matches: 8. From germline, CDR1 is MNHEY and CDR2 SVGAGI.

The chain joins TRBV12-5 to TRBJ1-5; 10 bases match TRBD1. The CDR3 covers 16 residues. J lost 3 bases, V lost 4 bases, and 6 bases had no gene match. CDR1 LGHNT and CDR2 FRNRAP come from the germline V gene. The CDR3 sequence: CASGSLTGGSNQPQHF. DNA of the CDR3: TGTGCTAGTGGTTCCTTGACAGGGGGCTCCAATCAGCCCCAGCATTTT.

The table lists this clone with a count of one. The chain couples TRBV30 to TRBJ1-2; D remains ambiguous. This CDR3 contains 12 residues. V lost 0 bases to trimming and J lost 8 bases, with 10 bases between them. From germline, CDR1 is GTSNPN and CDR2 SVGIG (reference sequence). The CDR3, as DNA: TGTGCCTGGAGTGTTAAGGGCCCCGGCTACACCTTC. Protein: CAWSVKGPGYTF.

The chain is built from TRBV6-6 and TRBJ2-7; 11 nucleotides agree with TRBD2. The ends lost 6 bases at V and 4 bases at J; junction bases unmatched: 8. CDR3 length: 15 amino acids. Per germline, CDR1 MNHNY and CDR2 SVGAGI (reference sequence). The CDR3 loop reads CASSKTSGVLYEQYF. The CDR3 DNA reads TGTGCCAGCAGCAAGACTAGCGGGGTGTTGTACGAGCAGTACTTC.

The V call is TRBV10-2, the J call TRBJ2-3; TRBD2 matches at 7 bases. The J segment lost 9 bases and the V segment lost 6 bases, leaving 3 bases of the junction unmatched. Looked up from germline, CDR1 is WSHSY and CDR2 is SAAADI. This CDR3 region has 11 residues. Here the CDR3 DNA reads TGCGCCAGCAGCCCGGGAGGCACGCAGTATTTT. Translation gives CASSPGGTQYF.

The chain carries TRBV19 and TRBJ1-1; D is ambiguous. Trimming pared 7 bases from V and 9 bases from J, leaving 21 bases between. Germline V gene sequence: CDR1 LNHDA, CDR2 SQIVND (reference sequence). The CDR3 is made up of 14 amino acids. The CDR3 region is CASTREAEGNKAFF. As DNA, the CDR3 is TGTGCCAGTACCCGGGAGGCTGAGGGTAATAAAGCTTTCTTT.

The V gene is TRBV7-8, the J gene TRBJ1-3; TRBD1 matches 8 bases. The V gene's germline CDR1 is SGHVS and CDR2 FQNEAQ. This CDR3 contains 16 residues. Trimming cost V 2 bases and J 2 bases; bases outside gene matches: 5. The CDR3 here is CASSLSSTGAGNTIYF. The CDR3 bases are TGTGCCAGCAGCTTAAGCTCGACAGGGGCTGGAAACACCATATATTTT.

The V call is TRBV3-1 (or the pseudogene TRBV3-2), the J call TRBJ1-1; the D gene is possibly TRBD1 (5 bases). There are 13 residues in the CDR3. Germline CDR1 and CDR2: LGHDT and YNNKEL (reference sequence). Deletions cut 0 bases from V and 7 bases from J, with 9 bases between. CDR3 region: CASSQDRGIEAFF. DNA of the CDR3: TGTGCCAGCAGCCAAGACCGGGGGATTGAAGCTTTCTTT.

In this sample, this clone turned up once. The chain uses TRBV9 and TRBJ2-1, with D perhaps matching TRBD1 or TRBD2 (5 bases each). This CDR3 comprises 16 residues. The germline CDR1 and CDR2 sequences are SGDLS and YYNGEE. Trimming shortened V by 3 bases and J by 0 bases, and 13 bases separated the two germline ends. The CDR3 is CASSGSPGSSYNEQFF. For the CDR3, the DNA is TGTGCCAGCAGCGGTAGTCCAGGGAGCTCCTACAATGAGCAGTTCTTC.

The sample holds a few counts of this clone. V gene TRBV19 combines with J gene TRBJ1-4; 8 positions agree with TRBD1. With 6 bases clipped from V and 0 bases from J, the junction kept 12 bases outside the gene matches. The CDR3 is 18 residues long. Per the germline V gene, CDR1 is LNHDA and CDR2 is SQIVND (reference sequence). CDR3: CASRNLRGREPTNEKLFF. The CDR3, as DNA: TGTGCCAGTAGGAATCTCAGGGGGCGAGAACCAACTAATGAAAAACTGTTTTTT.

The chain is built from TRBV5-1 and TRBJ1-2; D may be TRBD1 (6 bases). Germline V gene data show CDR1 as SGHRS and CDR2 as YFSETQ. The CDR3 covers 13 residues. Trimming stripped 0 bases from V and 8 bases from J, with 11 bases between. This chain's CDR3 is CASSLGTVVGYTF. CDR3 sequence (DNA): TGCGCCAGCAGCTTGGGGACAGTGGTAGGCTACACCTTC.

This clone showed up many times. V gene TRBV28 combines with J gene TRBJ2-2; D ambiguous. The V and J ends lost 8 bases and 1 base respectively, with 5 bases between them. This CDR3 is 12 amino acids long. The germline CDR1 and CDR2 sequences are MDHEN and SYDVKM. The CDR3, as DNA: TGTGCCAGCCAAGGGAACACCGGGGAGCTGTTTTTT. Its translation: CASQGNTGELFF.

The rearrangement joins TRBV28 to TRBJ2-1; 14 bases agree with TRBD2. The trim removed 4 bases at V and 13 bases at J, leaving 9 bases unmatched. This CDR3 comprises 15 residues. From germline, CDR1 is MDHEN and CDR2 SYDVKM. The CDR3 loop reads CASSSGLAGGSGQFF. The CDR3 DNA reads as TGTGCCAGCAGTTCCGGACTAGCGGGAGGCTCTGGCCAGTTCTTC.

The chain joins TRBV6-7 to TRBJ1-4; a weak D match, TRBD1 (6 bases). TRBV6-7 is placed among ORFs of uncertain function. Trimming removed 10 bases from V and 4 bases from J, with 13 bases in between. CDR3 length equals 13 residues. CDR3: CATADSINEKLFF. The CDR3 DNA reads as TGTGCCACCGCGGACAGCATTAATGAAAAACTGTTTTTT.

This chain joins TRBV5-6 and TRBJ1-5; D is perhaps TRBD1 (6 bases). The germline V gene has CDR1 SGHDT and CDR2 YYEEEE. This CDR3 has 14 amino acids. V was trimmed by 2 bases and J by 3 bases, leaving 9 bases between them. In DNA form, the CDR3 reads TGTGCCAGCAGCTTCTGGACAGTCAATCAGCCCCAGCATTTT. It yields the protein CASSFWTVNQPQHF. The whole variable domain, filled in from reference TRBV5-6 and TRBJ1-5, reads DAGVTQSPTHLIKTRGQQVTLRCSPKSGHDTVSWYQQALGQGPQFIFQYYEEEERQRGNFPDRFSGHQFPNYSSELNVNALLLGDSALYLCASSFWTVNQPQHFGDGTRLSIL.

V and J are TRBV7-9 and TRBJ1-2; perhaps TRBD1 as D (5 bases). The V and J ends lost 5 bases and 4 bases respectively, with 14 bases between them. Germline V gene sequence: CDR1 SEHNR, CDR2 FQNEAQ (reference sequence). The CDR3 has 14 amino acids. The CDR3 sequence is CASSAAGQVYGYTF. The CDR3 DNA reads as TGTGCCAGCAGCGCCGCGGGGCAGGTCTATGGCTACACCTTC. The full variable domain, in which reference TRBV7-9 and TRBJ1-2 provide the parts outside the CDR3, is DTGVSQNPRHKITKRGQNVTFRCDPISEHNRLYWYRQTLGQGPEFLTYFQNEAQLEKSRLLSDRFSAERPKGSFSTLEIQRTEQGDSAMYLCASSAAGQVYGYTFGSGTRLTVV.

The chain recombines TRBV28 with TRBJ2-7; 10 bases map to TRBD2. This CDR3 is 15 amino acids long. J gave up 5 bases and V 6 bases, and 10 bases lay outside the gene matches. In germline, CDR1 is MDHEN, CDR2 SYDVKM. The CDR3 region is CASRTHGTSADEQYF. The CDR3 coding sequence is TGTGCCAGCAGAACCCACGGGACTAGCGCTGACGAGCAGTACTTC.

The chain is built from TRBV6-5 and TRBJ1-1, with TRBD1 identical over 7 bases. Per the germline V gene, CDR1 is MNHEY and CDR2 is SVGAGI. The CDR3 consists of 16 residues. V shed 3 bases, J shed 5 bases, and the junction held 12 bases outside the gene matches. The CDR3 region has the DNA TGTGCCAGCAGTTATAGGGGGGCAGGGGGAAGTACTGAAGCTTTCTTT. Translation: CASSYRGAGGSTEAFF.

CDR3: CASTEHGTGRRGANVLTF. In nucleotides, the CDR3 is TGTGCCAGCACCGAGCACGGGACAGGGCGTCGAGGGGCCAACGTCCTGACTTTC. This chain connects TRBV28 to TRBJ2-6; 9 nucleotides line up with TRBD1. J lost 4 bases, V lost 7 bases, and 14 bases had no gene match. The germline V gene encodes CDR1 MDHEN and CDR2 SYDVKM. CDR3 length: 18 residues.

The chain couples TRBV7-9 to TRBJ2-7; D gene ambiguous. Trimming shortened V by 6 bases and J by 5 bases, and 11 bases separated the two germline ends. This CDR3 comprises 12 residues. CDR1 and CDR2 from the germline V gene are SEHNR and FQNEAQ (reference sequence). Written as DNA, the CDR3 is TGTGCCAGCAGGTATACAGAAGACGAGCAGTACTTC. It specifies CASRYTEDEQYF.

The chain employs TRBV28 and TRBJ1-1; 12 bases fit TRBD1. From germline, CDR1 is MDHEN and CDR2 SYDVKM. The CDR3 totals 15 residues. Trimming cost V 5 bases and J 4 bases; bases outside gene matches: 5. The CDR3 region is CASSAGQGAFTEAFF. As DNA, the CDR3 is TGTGCCAGCAGTGCGGGACAGGGGGCTTTCACTGAAGCTTTCTTT.

The V call is TRBV27, the J call TRBJ1-3, with D hard to call. Germline V gene sequence: CDR1 MNHEY, CDR2 SMNVEV (reference sequence). Trimming took 6 bases from V and 4 from J, leaving 13 bases between them. This CDR3 contains 14 residues. CDR3 in DNA: TGTGCCAGCAGCCTAGACGGAGCCGGAAACACCATATATTTT. Translated, it gives CASSLDGAGNTIYF.

This clone has more than one count but fewer than ten. This chain links TRBV28 with TRBJ1-1, with unresolved D. The CDR3 sequence is 12 residues long. Between the trimmed V and J ends, which lost 4 bases and 11 bases, there was a span of 14 bases. Germline V gene lookup returns CDR1 MDHEN and CDR2 SYDVKM. Here the CDR3 DNA reads TGTGCCAGCAGTTCGGTGGGGAGTTTGGCTTTCTTT. It codes for CASSSVGSLAFF.